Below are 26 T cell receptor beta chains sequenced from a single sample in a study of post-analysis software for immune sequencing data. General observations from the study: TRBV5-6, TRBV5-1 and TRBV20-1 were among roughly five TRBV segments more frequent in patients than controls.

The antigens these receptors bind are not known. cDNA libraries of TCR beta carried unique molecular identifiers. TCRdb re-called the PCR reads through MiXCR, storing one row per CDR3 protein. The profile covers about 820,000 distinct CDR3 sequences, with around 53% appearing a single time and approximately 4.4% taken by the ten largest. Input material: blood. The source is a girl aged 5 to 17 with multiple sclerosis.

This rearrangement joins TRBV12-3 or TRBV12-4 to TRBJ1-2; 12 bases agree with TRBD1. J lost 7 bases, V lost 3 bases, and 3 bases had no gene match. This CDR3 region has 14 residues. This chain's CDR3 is CASSLVGQGAGYTF. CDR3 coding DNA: TGTGCCAGCAGTTTGGTGGGACAGGGGGCTGGCTACACCTTC.

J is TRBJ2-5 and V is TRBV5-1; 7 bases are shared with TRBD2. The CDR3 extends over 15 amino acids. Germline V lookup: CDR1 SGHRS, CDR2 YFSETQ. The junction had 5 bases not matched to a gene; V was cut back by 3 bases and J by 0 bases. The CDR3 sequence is CASSWAGTNQETQYF. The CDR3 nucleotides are TGCGCCAGCAGCTGGGCGGGGACTAACCAAGAGACCCAGTACTTC. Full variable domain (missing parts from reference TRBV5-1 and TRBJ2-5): KAGVTQTPRYLIKTRGQQVTLSCSPISGHRSVSWYQQTPGQGLQFLFEYFSETQRNKGNFPGRFSGRQFSNSRSEMNVSTLELGDSALYLCASSWAGTNQETQYFGPGTRLLVL.

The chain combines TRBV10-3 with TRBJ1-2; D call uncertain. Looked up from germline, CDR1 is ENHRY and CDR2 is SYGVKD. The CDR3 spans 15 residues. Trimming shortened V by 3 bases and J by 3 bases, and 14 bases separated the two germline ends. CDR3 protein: CAISEESEKDYGYTF. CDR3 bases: TGTGCCATCAGTGAAGAATCGGAAAAGGACTATGGCTACACCTTC.

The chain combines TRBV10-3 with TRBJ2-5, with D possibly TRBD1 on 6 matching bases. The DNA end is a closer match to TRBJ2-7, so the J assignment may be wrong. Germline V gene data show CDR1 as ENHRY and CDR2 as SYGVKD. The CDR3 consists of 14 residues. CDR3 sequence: CAISDTGSAYEQYF. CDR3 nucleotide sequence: TGTGCCATCAGTGATACAGGGTCGGCCTACGAGCAGTACTTC.

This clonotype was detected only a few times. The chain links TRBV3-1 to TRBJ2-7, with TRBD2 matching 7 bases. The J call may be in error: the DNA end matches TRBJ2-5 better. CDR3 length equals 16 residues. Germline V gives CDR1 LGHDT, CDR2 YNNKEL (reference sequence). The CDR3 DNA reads TGTGCCAGCAGCCAAAAGAATCAAGCGGGGACGGAGACCCAGTACTTC. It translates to CASSQKNQAGTETQYF.

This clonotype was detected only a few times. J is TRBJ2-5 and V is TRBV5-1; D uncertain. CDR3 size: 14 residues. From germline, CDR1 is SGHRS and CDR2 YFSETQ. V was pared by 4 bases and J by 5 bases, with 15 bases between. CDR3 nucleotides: TGCGCCAGCAGCGGAGATGGTTTCGAGGAGACCCAGTACTTC. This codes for CASSGDGFEETQYF.

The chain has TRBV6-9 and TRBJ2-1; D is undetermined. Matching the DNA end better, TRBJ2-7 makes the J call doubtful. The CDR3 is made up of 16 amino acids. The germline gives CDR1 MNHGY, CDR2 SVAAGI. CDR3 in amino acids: CASSYASNVSTYEQYF. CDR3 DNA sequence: TGTGCCAGCAGTTATGCAAGCAACGTGAGTACCTACGAGCAGTACTTC.

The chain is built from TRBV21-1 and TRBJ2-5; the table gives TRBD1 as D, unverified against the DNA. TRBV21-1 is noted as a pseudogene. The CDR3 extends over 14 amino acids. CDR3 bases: TGTGCCAGCACAACTTTTGGGGGGCACGAGACCCAGTACTTC. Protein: CASTTFGGHETQYF.

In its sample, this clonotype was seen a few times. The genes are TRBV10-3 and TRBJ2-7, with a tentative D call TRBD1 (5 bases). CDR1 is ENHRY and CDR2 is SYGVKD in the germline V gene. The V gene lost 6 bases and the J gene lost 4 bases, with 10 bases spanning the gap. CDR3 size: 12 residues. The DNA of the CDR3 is TGTGCCATCAGGACCCAGGGATACGAGCAGTACTTC. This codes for CAIRTQGYEQYF.

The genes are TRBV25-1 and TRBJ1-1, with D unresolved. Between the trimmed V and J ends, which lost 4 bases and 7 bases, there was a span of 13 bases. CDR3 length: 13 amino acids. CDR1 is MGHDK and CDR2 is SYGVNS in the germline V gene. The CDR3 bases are TGTGCCAGCAGTGGACCACAGATCGGTGAAGCTTTCTTT. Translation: CASSGPQIGEAFF. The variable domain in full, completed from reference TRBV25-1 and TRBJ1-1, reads EADIYQTPRYLVIGTGKKITLECSQTMGHDKMYWYQQDPGMELHLIHYSYGVNSTEKGDLSSESTVSRIRTEHFPLTLESARPSHTSQYLCASSGPQIGEAFFGQGTRLTVV.

The CDR3 DNA is TGCAGTGCTAGCCTACTAGCGGGAGTACGAGGTGAGCAGTACTTC. Its translation is CSASLLAGVRGEQYF. This sequence joins TRBV20-1 and TRBJ2-7; 11 nucleotides align to TRBD2. The CDR3 is 15 amino acids. J lost 7 bases, V lost 3 bases, and 11 bases had no gene match. Germline V gene lookup returns CDR1 DFQATT and CDR2 SNEGSKA (reference sequence).

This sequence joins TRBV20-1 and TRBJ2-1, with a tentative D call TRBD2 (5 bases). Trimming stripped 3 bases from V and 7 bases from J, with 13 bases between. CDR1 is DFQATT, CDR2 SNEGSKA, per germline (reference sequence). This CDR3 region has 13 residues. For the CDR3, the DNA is TGCAGTGCTAGTCTAACTAGTTGGAATGAGCAGTTCTTC. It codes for CSASLTSWNEQFF.

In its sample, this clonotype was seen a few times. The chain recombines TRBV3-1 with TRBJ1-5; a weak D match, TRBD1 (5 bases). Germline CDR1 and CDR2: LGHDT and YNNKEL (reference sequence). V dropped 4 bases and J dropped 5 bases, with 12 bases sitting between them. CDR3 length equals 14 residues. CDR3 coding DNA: TGTGCCAGCAGCCCGAGGGGAATCGATCAGCCCCAGCATTTT. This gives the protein CASSPRGIDQPQHF.

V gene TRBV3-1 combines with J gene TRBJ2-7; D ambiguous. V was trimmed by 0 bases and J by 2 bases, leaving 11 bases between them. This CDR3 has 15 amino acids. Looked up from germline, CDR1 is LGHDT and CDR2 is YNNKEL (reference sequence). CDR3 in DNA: TGTGCCAGCAGCCAAGACCCCACCAAGGCCTACGAGCAGTACTTC. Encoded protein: CASSQDPTKAYEQYF.

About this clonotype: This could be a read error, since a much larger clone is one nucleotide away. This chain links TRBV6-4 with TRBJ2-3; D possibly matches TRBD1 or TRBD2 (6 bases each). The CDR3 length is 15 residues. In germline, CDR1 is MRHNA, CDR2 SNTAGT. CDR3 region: CAISVGGSSTDTQYF. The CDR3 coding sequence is TGTGCCATCAGTGTGGGGGGCTCGAGCACAGATACGCAGTATTTT.

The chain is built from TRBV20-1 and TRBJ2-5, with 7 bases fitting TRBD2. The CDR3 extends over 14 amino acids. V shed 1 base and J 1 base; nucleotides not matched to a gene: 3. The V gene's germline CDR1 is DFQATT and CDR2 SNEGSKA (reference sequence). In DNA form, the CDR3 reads TGCAGTGCTAGAGTCGGGGGGTTCCAAGAGACCCAGTACTTC. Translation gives CSARVGGFQETQYF.

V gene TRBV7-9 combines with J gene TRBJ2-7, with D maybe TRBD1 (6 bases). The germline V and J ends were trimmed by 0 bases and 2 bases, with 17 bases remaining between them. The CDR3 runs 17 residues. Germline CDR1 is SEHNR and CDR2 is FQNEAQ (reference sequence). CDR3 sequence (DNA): TGTGCCAGCAGCTTAGCCCTCGGGACATACTTAGCCTACGAGCAGTACTTC. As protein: CASSLALGTYLAYEQYF.

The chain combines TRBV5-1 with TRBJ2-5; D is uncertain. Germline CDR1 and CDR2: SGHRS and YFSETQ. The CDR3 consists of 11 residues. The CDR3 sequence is CAGVLQETQYF. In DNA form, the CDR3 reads TGCGCGGGCGTCCTCCAAGAGACCCAGTACTTC. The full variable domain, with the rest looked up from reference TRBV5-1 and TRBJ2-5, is KAGVTQTPRYLIKTRGQQVTLSCSPISGHRSVSWYQQTPGQGLQFLFEYFSETQRNKGNFPGRFSGRQFSNSRSEMNVSTLELGDSALYLCAGVLQETQYFGPGTRLLVL.

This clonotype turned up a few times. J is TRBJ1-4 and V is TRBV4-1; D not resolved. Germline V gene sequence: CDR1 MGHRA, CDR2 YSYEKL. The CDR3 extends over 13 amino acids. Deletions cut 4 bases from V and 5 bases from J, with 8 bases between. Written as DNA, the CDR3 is TGCGCCAGCAGCCGTGGGAAGAATGAAAAACTGTTTTTT. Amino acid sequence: CASSRGKNEKLFF.

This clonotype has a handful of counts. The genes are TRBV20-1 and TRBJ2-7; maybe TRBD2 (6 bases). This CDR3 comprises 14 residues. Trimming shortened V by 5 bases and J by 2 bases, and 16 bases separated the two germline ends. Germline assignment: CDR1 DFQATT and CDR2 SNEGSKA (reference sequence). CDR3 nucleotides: TGCAGTGCTGGGGCTCCGGGAGCGACCTACGAGCAGTACTTC. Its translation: CSAGAPGATYEQYF.

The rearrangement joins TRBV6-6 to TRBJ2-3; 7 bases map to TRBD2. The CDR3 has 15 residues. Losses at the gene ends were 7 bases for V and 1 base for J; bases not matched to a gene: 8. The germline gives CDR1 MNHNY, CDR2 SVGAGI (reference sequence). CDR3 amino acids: CASKRQRDRTDTQYF. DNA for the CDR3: TGTGCCAGCAAACGACAGCGGGATCGCACAGATACGCAGTATTTT.

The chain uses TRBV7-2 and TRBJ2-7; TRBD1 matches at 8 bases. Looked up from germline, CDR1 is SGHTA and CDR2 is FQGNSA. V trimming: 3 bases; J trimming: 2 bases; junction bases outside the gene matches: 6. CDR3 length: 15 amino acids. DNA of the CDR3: TGTGCCAGCAGCTTTCAGGGACAGGCTGCCTACGAGCAGTACTTC. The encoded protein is CASSFQGQAAYEQYF.

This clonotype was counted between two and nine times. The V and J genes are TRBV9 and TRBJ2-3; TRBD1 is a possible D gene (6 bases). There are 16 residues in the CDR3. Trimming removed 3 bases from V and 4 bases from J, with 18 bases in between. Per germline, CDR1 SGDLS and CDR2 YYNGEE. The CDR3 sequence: CASSARQDRVADTQYF. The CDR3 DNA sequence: TGTGCCAGCAGCGCCCGACAGGATCGCGTCGCAGATACGCAGTATTTT.

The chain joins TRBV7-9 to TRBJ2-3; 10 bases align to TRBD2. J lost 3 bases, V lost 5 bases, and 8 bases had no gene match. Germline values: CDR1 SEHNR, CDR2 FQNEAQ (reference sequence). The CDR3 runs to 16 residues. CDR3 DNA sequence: TGTGCCAGCAGCCGCCTAGCGGGAGTTGATACAGATACGCAGTATTTT. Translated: CASSRLAGVDTDTQYF. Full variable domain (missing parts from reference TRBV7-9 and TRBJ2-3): DTGVSQNPRHKITKRGQNVTFRCDPISEHNRLYWYRQTLGQGPEFLTYFQNEAQLEKSRLLSDRFSAERPKGSFSTLEIQRTEQGDSAMYLCASSRLAGVDTDTQYFGPGTRLTVL.

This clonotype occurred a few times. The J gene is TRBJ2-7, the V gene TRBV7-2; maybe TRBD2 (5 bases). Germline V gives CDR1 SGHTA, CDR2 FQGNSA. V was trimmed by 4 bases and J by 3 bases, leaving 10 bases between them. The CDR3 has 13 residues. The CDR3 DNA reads TGTGCCAGCAGCTGGGAGCAGGACTACGAGCAGTACTTC. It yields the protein CASSWEQDYEQYF.

DNA for the CDR3: TGTGCCAGCTCACCACCGACAGGACATAATGAAAAACTGTTTTTT. It yields the protein CASSPPTGHNEKLFF. The chain couples TRBV18 to TRBJ1-4, with a tentative D call TRBD1 (6 bases). The V and J ends lost 0 bases and 4 bases respectively, with 9 bases between them. Germline-derived CDR1 and CDR2 are KGHSH and LQKENI. The CDR3 consists of 15 residues.